The present TCR beta chain was sequenced within a study of blood T cell repertoires in COVID-19. Germline CDR1 reads LGHNA; CDR2 reads YNFKEQ. This CDR3 spans 17 amino acids. With V trimmed by 0 bases and J by 7 bases, 10 bases remained unmatched. Clones were read by immunoSEQ multiplex PCR, and TCRdb kept only the in-frame ones, dropping some. The data hold roughly 290,000 clones, with approximately 85% observed a single time. Adults between about 18 and 89 years of age took part from 24 US areas. Each participant's cohort was designated according to participant-reported clinical history. The chain links TRBV4-2 to TRBJ2-7; TRBD2 agrees at 12 bases. The receptor was derived from a young man who had recovered from COVID-19. The specimen was PBMCs or T cells enriched from blood (not recorded which). The CDR3 nucleotides are TGTGCCAGCAGCCAAGATCAGGCTAGCGGGGGGGCTGGTGAGCAGTACTTC. Its translation: CASSQDQASGGAGEQYF.